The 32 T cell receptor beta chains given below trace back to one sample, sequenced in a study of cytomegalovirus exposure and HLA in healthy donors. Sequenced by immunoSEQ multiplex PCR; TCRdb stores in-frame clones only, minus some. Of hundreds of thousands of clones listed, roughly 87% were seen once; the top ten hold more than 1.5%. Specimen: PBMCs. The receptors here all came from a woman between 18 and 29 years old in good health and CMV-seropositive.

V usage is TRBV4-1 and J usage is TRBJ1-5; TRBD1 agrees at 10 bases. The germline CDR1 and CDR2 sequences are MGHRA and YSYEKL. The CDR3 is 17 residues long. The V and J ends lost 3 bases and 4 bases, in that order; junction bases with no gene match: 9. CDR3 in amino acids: CASSHGGPGQGNQPQHF. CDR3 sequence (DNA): TGCGCCAGCAGCCATGGGGGTCCGGGACAGGGGAATCAGCCCCAGCATTTT.

CDR3 bases: TGTGCCAGCAGCTACGGACAGGGCTCTGGAAACACCATATATTTT. Residues: CASSYGQGSGNTIYF. The chain employs TRBV7-6 and TRBJ1-3; 8 bases line up with TRBD1. V was pared by 4 bases and J by 0 bases, with 2 bases of the junction left unmatched. This CDR3 has 15 amino acids. The germline V gene has CDR1 SGHVS and CDR2 FNYEAQ. Based on the CDR3 plus reference TRBV7-6 and TRBJ1-3, the full variable domain is GAGVSQSPRYKVTKRGQDVALRCDPISGHVSLYWYRQALGQGPEFLTYFNYEAQQDKSGLPNDRFSAERPEGSISTLTIQRTEQRDSAMYRCASSYGQGSGNTIYFGEGSWLTVV.

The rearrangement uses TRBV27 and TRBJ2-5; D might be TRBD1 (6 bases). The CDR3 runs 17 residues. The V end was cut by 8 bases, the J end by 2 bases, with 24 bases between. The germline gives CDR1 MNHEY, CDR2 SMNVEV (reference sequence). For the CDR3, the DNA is TGTGCCAGCTCAAATCTCCGGGACAACCTCCGACAAGAGACCCAGTACTTC. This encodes CASSNLRDNLRQETQYF.

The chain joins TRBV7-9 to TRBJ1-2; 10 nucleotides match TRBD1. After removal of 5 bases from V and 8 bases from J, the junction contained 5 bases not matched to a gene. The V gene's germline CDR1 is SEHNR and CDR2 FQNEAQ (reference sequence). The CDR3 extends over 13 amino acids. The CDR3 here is CASSQTGGRGYTF. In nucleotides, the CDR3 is TGTGCCAGCAGCCAGACAGGGGGCAGAGGCTACACCTTC.

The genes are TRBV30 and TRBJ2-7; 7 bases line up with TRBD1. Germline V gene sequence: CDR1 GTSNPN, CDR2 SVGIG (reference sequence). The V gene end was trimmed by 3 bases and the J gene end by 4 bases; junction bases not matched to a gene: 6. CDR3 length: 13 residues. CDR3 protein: CAWRERGQYEQYF. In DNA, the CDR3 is TGTGCCTGGAGGGAAAGGGGACAGTACGAGCAGTACTTC.

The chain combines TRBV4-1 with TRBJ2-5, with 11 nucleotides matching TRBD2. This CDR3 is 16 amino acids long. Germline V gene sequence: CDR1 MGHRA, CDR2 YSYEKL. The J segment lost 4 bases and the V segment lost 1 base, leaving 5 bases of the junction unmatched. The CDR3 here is CASSQGLAGTGETQYF. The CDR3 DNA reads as TGCGCCAGCAGCCAAGGACTAGCGGGGACGGGAGAGACCCAGTACTTC.

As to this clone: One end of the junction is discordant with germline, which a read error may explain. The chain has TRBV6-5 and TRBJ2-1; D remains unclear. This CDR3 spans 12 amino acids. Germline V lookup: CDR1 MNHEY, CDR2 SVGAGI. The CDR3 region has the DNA TGTGCCAGCAGTGACTCCTCAGGTATGAGGTTCTTC. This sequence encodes CASSDSSGMRFF.

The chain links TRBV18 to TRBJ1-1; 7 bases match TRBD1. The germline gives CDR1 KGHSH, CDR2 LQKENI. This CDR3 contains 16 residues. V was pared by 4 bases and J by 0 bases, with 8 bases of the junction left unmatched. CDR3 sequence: CASSLEMGQMNTEAFF. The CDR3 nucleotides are TGTGCCAGCTCACTAGAGATGGGACAGATGAACACTGAAGCTTTCTTT. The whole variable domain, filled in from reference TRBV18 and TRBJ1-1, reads NAGVMQNPRHLVRRRGQEARLRCSPMKGHSHVYWYRQLPEEGLKFMVYLQKENIIDESGMPKERFSAEFPKEGPSILRIQQVVRGDSAAYFCASSLEMGQMNTEAFFGQGTRLTVV.

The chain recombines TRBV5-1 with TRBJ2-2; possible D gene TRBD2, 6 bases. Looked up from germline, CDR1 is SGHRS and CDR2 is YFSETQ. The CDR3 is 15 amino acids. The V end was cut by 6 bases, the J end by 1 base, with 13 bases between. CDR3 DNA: TGCGCCAGCACCACCCTGCGGGAGAACACCGGGGAGCTGTTTTTT. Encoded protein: CASTTLRENTGELFF.

The chain's CDR3 is CASSPGKTGGARNEPQHF. The CDR3 nucleotides are TGTGCCAGCAGCCCGGGAAAAACAGGGGGCGCTAGGAACGAGCCCCAGCATTTT. The rearrangement links TRBV5-5 to TRBJ1-5; 9 bases line up with TRBD1. V shed 4 bases, J shed 8 bases, and the junction held 19 bases outside the gene matches. CDR1 is SGHKS, CDR2 YYEKEE, per germline (reference sequence). The CDR3 sequence is 18 residues long.

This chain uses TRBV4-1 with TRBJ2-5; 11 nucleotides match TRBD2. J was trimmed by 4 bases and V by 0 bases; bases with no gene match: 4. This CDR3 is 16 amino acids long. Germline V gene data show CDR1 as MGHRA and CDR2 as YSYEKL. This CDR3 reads CASSQDLLAGVETQYF. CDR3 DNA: TGCGCCAGCAGCCAAGACTTACTAGCGGGGGTAGAGACCCAGTACTTC.

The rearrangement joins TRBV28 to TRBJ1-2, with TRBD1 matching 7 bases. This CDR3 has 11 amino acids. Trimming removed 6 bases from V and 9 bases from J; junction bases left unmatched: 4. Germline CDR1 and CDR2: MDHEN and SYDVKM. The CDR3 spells CASRGGTSYTF. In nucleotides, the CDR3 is TGTGCCAGCAGAGGGGGCACTAGCTACACCTTC.

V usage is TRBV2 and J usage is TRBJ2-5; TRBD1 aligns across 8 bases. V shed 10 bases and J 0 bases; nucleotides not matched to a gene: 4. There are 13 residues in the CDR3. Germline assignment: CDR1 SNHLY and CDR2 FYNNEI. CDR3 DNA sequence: TGTGCCACCTTGGGACAGGACCAAGAGACCCAGTACTTC. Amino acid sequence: CATLGQDQETQYF.

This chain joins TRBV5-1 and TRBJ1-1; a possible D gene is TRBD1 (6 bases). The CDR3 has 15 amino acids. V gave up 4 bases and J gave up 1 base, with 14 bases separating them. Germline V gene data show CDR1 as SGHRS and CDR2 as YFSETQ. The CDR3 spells CASSTGQRSNTEAFF. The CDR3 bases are TGCGCCAGCAGCACAGGACAGAGATCGAACACTGAAGCTTTCTTT.

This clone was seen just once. CDR3 loop: CASSLAETKFTDTQYF. CDR3 bases: TGCGCCAGCAGCTTGGCGGAGACTAAGTTCACAGATACGCAGTATTTT. V usage is TRBV5-1 and J usage is TRBJ2-3; TRBD2 is a possible D gene (5 bases). V gave up 0 bases and J gave up 2 bases, with 13 bases separating them. Germline CDR1 SGHRS, CDR2 YFSETQ. The CDR3 is 16 amino acids.

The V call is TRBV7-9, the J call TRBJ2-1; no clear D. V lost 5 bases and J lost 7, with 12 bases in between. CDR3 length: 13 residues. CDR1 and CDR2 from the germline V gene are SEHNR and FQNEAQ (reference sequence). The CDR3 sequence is CASSNAGSNEQFF. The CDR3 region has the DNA TGTGCCAGCAGCAATGCAGGTTCAAATGAGCAGTTCTTC.

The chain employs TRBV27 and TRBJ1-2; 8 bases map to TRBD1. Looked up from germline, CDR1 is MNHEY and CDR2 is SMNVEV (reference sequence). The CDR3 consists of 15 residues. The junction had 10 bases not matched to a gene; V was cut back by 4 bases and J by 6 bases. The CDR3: CASSSDRGGGDGYTF. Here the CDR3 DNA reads TGTGCCAGCAGTTCCGACAGGGGCGGGGGTGATGGCTACACCTTC.

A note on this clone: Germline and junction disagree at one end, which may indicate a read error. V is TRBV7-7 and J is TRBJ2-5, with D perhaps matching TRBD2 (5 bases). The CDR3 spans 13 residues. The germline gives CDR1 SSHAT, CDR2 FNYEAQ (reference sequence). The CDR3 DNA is TGTGCTAGCAGCCCCGGACTCCGGGAGACCCAGTACTTC. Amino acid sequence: CASSPGLRETQYF.

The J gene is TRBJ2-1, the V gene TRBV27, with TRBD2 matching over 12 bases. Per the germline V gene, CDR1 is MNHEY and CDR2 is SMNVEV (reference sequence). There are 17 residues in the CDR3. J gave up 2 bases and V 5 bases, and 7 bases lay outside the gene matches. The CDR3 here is CASSLRTSGTPYNEQFF. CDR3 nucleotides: TGTGCCAGCAGTCTCCGGACTAGCGGGACCCCCTACAATGAGCAGTTCTTC.

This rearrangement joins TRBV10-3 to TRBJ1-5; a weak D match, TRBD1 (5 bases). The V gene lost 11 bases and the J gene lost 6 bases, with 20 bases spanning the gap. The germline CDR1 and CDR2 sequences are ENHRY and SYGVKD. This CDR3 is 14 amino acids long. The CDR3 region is CAVSQGGGSQPQHF. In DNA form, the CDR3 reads TGTGCCGTCTCTCAGGGAGGCGGGAGTCAGCCCCAGCATTTT.

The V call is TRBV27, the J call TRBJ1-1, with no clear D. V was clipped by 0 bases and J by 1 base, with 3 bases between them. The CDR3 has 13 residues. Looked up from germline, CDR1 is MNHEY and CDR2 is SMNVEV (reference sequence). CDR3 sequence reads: CASSLSANTEAFF. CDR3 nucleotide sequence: TGTGCCAGCAGTTTATCAGCGAACACTGAAGCTTTCTTT.

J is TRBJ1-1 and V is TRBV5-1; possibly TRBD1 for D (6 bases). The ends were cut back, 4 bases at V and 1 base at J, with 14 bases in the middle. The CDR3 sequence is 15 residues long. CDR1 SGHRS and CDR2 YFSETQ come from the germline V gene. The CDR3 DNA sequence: TGCGCCAGCAGCCCATTCGGGGGGCCGAACACTGAAGCTTTCTTT. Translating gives CASSPFGGPNTEAFF.

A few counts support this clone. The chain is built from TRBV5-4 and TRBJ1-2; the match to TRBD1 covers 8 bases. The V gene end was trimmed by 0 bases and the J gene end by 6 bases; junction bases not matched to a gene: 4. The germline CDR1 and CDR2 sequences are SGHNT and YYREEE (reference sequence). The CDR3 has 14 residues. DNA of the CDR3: TGTGCCAGCAGCTTGGACAGGGGGGAAGATGGCTACACCTTC. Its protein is CASSLDRGEDGYTF.

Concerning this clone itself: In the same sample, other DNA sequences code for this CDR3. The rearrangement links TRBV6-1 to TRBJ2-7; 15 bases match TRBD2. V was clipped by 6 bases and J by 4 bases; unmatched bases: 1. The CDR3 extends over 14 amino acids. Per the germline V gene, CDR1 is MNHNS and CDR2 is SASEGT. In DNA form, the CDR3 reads TGTGCCAGCAGCGGACTAGCGGGAGGGTACGAGCAGTACTTC. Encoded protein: CASSGLAGGYEQYF.

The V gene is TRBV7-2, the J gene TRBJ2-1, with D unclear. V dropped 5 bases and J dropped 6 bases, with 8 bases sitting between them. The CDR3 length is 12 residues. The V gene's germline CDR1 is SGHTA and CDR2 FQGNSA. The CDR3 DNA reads TGTGCCAGCAGCCCCCCTTTCAATGAGCAGTTCTTC. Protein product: CASSPPFNEQFF.

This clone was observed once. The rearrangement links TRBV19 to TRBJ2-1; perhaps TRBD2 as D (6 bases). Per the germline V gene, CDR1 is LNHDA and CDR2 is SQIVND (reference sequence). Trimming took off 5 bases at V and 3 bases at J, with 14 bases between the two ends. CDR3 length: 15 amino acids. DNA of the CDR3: TGTGCCAGTAGTGGAGGGCAGGGTGGCTACAATGAGCAGTTCTTC. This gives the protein CASSGGQGGYNEQFF.

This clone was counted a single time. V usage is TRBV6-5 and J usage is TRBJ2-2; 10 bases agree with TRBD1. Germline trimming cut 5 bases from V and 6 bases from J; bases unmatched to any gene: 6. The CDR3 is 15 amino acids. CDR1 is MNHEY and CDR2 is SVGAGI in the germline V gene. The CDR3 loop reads CASSPGTGVAGELFF. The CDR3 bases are TGTGCCAGCAGTCCCGGGACAGGGGTCGCCGGGGAGCTGTTTTTT.

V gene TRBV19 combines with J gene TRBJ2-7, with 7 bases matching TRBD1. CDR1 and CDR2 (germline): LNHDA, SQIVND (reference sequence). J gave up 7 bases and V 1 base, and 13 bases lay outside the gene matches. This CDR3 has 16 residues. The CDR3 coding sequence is TGTGCCAGTAGTATAGCCGGGACAGTGGGAATAGAGGAGCAGTACTTC. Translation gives CASSIAGTVGIEEQYF.

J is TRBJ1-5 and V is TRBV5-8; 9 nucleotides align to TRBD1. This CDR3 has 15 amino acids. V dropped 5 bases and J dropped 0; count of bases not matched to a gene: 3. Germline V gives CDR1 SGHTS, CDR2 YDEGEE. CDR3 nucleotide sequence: TGTGCCAGCAGGGGACAGGGACTTAGCAATCAGCCCCAGCATTTT. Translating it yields CASRGQGLSNQPQHF.

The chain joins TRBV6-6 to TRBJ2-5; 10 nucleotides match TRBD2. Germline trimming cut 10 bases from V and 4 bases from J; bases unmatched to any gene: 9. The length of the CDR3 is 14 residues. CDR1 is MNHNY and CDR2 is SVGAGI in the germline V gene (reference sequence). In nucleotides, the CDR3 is TGTGCCACCAAAGGGATAGCGGGAGGAGAGACCCAGTACTTC. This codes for CATKGIAGGETQYF.

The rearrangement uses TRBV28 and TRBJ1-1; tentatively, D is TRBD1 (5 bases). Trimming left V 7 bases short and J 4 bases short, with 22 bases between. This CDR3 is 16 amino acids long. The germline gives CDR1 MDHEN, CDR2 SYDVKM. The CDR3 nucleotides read TGTGCCAGCACTCTAAAGCCTGGGGCCTGGGGCACTGAAGCTTTCTTT. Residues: CASTLKPGAWGTEAFF.

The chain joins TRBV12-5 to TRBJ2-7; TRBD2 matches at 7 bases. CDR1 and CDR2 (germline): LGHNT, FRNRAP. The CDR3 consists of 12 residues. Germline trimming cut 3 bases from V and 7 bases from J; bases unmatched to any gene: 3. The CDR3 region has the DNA TGTGCTAGTGGTTTCTGGGGGGGAGAGCAGTACTTC. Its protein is CASGFWGGEQYF.